Shown below are 13 T cell receptor beta chains from a single sample sequenced in a study of blood T cell repertoires in COVID-19. Assay used: immunoSEQ multiplex PCR; TCRdb lists only in-frame clones, some missing. The sample contains more than 300,000 clones, approximately 89% of which appear only once. The source material was peripheral blood. The source of these receptors is a woman aged 18-30 years who had recovered from COVID-19.

This chain connects TRBV4-1 to TRBJ2-1; 9 bases fit TRBD2. In germline, CDR1 is MGHRA, CDR2 YSYEKL. After removal of 4 bases from V and 7 bases from J, the junction contained 8 bases not matched to a gene. The CDR3 totals 15 residues. CDR3 region: CASSLRTSVMNEQFF. The CDR3 nucleotides are TGCGCCAGCAGCCTTAGGACTAGCGTAATGAATGAGCAGTTCTTC.

The chain couples TRBV20-1 to TRBJ1-2; 7 bases are a match to TRBD1. Germline V lookup: CDR1 DFQATT, CDR2 SNEGSKA (reference sequence). With 3 bases clipped from V and 4 bases from J, the junction kept 5 bases outside the gene matches. There are 13 residues in the CDR3. The CDR3 sequence is CSASRGGSYGYTF. CDR3 coding DNA: TGCAGTGCTAGTAGAGGGGGCTCCTATGGCTACACCTTC.

The V call is TRBV24-1, the J call TRBJ2-5; 10 nucleotides agree with TRBD1. The J segment lost 7 bases and the V segment lost 2 bases, leaving 9 bases of the junction unmatched. The germline V gene has CDR1 KGHDR and CDR2 SFDVKD. The CDR3 sequence is 16 residues long. The DNA of the CDR3 is TGTGCCACCAGTGATTCCCGACAGGGGGCGAATGGGACCCAGTACTTC. It translates to CATSDSRQGANGTQYF.

V usage is TRBV6-2 or TRBV6-3 and J usage is TRBJ2-7; unclear D gene. The CDR3 runs 12 residues. Germline CDR1 MNHEY, CDR2 SVGEGT. V gave up 4 bases and J gave up 7 bases, with 11 bases separating them. The CDR3 region has the DNA TGTGCCAGCAGTTCTCCCCTCCGGGAGCAGTACGTC. This encodes CASSSPLREQYV.

The chain joins TRBV7-9 to TRBJ2-1, with TRBD1 as a possible D gene (6 bases). The V and J ends lost 5 bases and 6 bases respectively, with 14 bases between them. The CDR3 length is 14 residues. Germline V gene lookup returns CDR1 SEHNR and CDR2 FQNEAQ (reference sequence). The CDR3 DNA sequence: TGTGCCAGCAGCGGCAAAGGGGGTCCCAATGAGCAGTTCTTC. This translates into CASSGKGGPNEQFF.

The chain uses TRBV9 and TRBJ2-3; 7 nucleotides match TRBD1. V was pared by 1 base and J by 4 bases, with 6 bases of the junction left unmatched. This CDR3 comprises 15 residues. Germline-derived CDR1 and CDR2 are SGDLS and YYNGEE. The CDR3 DNA sequence: TGTGCCAGCAGCGTATTAGGGGGCCGTTCAGATACGCAGTATTTT. Its protein is CASSVLGGRSDTQYF.

The genes are TRBV14 and TRBJ2-1, with D perhaps matching TRBD2 (6 bases). The CDR3 extends over 15 amino acids. V dropped 6 bases and J dropped 8 bases, with 20 bases sitting between them. The germline V gene encodes CDR1 SGHDN and CDR2 FVKESK. In DNA form, the CDR3 reads TGTGCCAGCAGGCTCGCGGGGACTTTCGGACATGAGCAGTTCTTC. Its translation is CASRLAGTFGHEQFF.

The V gene is TRBV21-1, the J gene TRBJ2-4; TRBD2, the table's D call, was not compared with the DNA. TRBV21-1 is annotated as a pseudogene. The length of the CDR3 is 17 residues. Here the CDR3 reads CASSKRGALIAKNIQYF. As DNA, the CDR3 is TGTGCCAGCAGCAAACGGGGGGCGTTAATAGCCAAAAACATTCAGTACTTC.

This sequence joins TRBV5-1 and TRBJ2-3, with TRBD1 matching 8 bases. The CDR3 length is 16 residues. Trimming removed 4 bases from V and 2 bases from J; junction bases left unmatched: 9. The germline V gene encodes CDR1 SGHRS and CDR2 YFSETQ. For the CDR3, the DNA is TGCGCCAGCAGCCCCATTGGGGGACAGGCCACAGATACGCAGTATTTT. It translates to CASSPIGGQATDTQYF.

This clone has more than one count but fewer than ten. V gene TRBV3-1 (or the pseudogene TRBV3-2) combines with J gene TRBJ1-5, with D perhaps TRBD1 (5 bases). The CDR3 runs to 13 residues. Germline V CDR1 and CDR2: LGHDT, YNNKEL (reference sequence). The V end lost 0 bases, the J end lost 7 bases, and 7 bases lay between the germline ends. In DNA, the CDR3 is TGTGCCAGCAGCCAAGATCCAGGGCAGCCCCAGCATTTT. It codes for CASSQDPGQPQHF.

V gene TRBV29-1 combines with J gene TRBJ2-5; 11 nucleotides align to TRBD2. With 3 bases clipped from V and 5 bases from J, the junction kept 8 bases outside the gene matches. The CDR3 extends over 15 amino acids. Germline loops: CDR1 SQVTM, CDR2 ANQGSEA. In nucleotides, the CDR3 is TGCAGCGTTGACCTCCTAGCGGGAGGCCAGGAGACCCAGTACTTC. Translated: CSVDLLAGGQETQYF.

The chain uses TRBV19 and TRBJ1-5; D might be TRBD1 (5 bases). Germline loops: CDR1 LNHDA, CDR2 SQIVND (reference sequence). The CDR3 is made up of 14 amino acids. The V gene lost 4 bases and the J gene lost 0 bases, with 7 bases spanning the gap. This chain's CDR3 is CASSTQGSNQPQHF. In nucleotides, the CDR3 is TGTGCCAGTAGTACCCAGGGTAGCAATCAGCCCCAGCATTTT.

The chain carries TRBV9 and TRBJ1-6; 10 bases map to TRBD1. The CDR3 consists of 18 residues. Germline trimming cut 10 bases from V and 5 bases from J; bases unmatched to any gene: 18. Germline V gene data show CDR1 as SGDLS and CDR2 as YYNGEE. The CDR3 protein is CACQKTGGVCGDNSPLHF. Written as DNA, the CDR3 is TGTGCCTGCCAGAAGACAGGGGGCGTTTGTGGTGATAATTCACCCCTCCACTTT.